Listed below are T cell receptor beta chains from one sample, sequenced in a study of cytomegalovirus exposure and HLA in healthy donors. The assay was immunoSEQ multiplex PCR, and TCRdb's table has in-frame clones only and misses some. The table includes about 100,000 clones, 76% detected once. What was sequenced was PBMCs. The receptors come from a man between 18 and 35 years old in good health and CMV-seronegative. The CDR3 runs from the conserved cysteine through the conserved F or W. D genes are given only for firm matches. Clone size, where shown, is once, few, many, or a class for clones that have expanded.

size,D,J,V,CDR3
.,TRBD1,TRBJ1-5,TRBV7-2,CASSLGTGGGYQPQHF
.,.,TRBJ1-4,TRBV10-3,CAISGSPGEATNEKLFF
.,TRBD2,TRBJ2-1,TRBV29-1,CSVAGGYDEQFF
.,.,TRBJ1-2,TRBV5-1,CASSPNLGGLGYGYTF
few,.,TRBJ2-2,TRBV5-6,CASSPLWAGNTGELFF
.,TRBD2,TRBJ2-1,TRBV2,CASRLAEVNEQFF
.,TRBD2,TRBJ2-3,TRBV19,CASSQVPSGVSGAQYF
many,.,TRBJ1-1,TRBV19,CASSVRSVEAFF
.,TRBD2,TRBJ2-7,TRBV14,CASAGTSGGIEQYF
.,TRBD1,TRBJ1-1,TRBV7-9,CSSSPQGGEAFF
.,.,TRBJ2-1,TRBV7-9,CASSLVRGHNEQFF
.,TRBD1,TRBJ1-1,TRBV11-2,CASSPGQAPNTEAFF
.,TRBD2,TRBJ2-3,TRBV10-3,CAISVRGAGGQADTQYF
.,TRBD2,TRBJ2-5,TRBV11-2,CATDFGGGAGGTQYF
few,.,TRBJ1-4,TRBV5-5,CASSLAGGQPNEKLFF
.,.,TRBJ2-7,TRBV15,CATSRGDPGSYEQYF
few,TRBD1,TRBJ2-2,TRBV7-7,CASSPWDSQLNTGELFF
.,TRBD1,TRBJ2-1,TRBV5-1,CASSGGTGMVNEQFF
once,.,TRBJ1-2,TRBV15,CATSRDGGGYTF
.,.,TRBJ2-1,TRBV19,CASSIGQGSGNEQFF
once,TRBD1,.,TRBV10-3,CAISEGQGIAEQYF
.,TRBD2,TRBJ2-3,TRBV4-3,CASSPSGTSGGNTQYF
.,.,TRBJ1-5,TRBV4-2,CASSQLQGGRASNQPQHF
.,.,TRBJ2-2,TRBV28,CASSLGAPLGYPGELFF
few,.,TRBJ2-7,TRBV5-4,CASSLTSSVPSYEQYF
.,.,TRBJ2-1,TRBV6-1,CASINWGDPYNEQFF
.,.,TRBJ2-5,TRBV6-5,CASRREETQYF
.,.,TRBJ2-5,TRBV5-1,CASSLNRGGETQYF
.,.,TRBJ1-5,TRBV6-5,CASRAGGYQPQHF
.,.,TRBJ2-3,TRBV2,CASSTLRGDTQYF
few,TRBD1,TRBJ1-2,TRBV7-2,CASSSVQGNGYTF
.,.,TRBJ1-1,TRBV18,CASSSTGGRAFF
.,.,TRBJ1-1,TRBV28,CASSSLVGPTMNTEAFF
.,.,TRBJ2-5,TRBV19,CASRQTTQGETQYF
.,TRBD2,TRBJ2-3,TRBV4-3,CASSEGGDSTDTQYF
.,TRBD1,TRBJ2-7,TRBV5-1,CASSPRTGDEQYF
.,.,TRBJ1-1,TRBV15,CATSSSPGGATEAFF
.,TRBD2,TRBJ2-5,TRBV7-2,CASSTGTSGVGQETQYF
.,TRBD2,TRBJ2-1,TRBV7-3,CASSPFVAGGLGSYNEQFF
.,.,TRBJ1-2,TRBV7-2,CASSLDQYGYTF
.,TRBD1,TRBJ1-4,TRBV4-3,CASSQDTGQYEKLFF
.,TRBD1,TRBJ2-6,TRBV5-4,CASSAQGSRSGANVLTF
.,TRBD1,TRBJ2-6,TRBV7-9,CASSRTGGDNVLTF
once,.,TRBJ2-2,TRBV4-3,CASSQPDRSNTGELFF
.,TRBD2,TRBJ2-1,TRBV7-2,CASSLLGGGGNEQFF
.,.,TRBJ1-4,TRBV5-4,CATADRINEKLFF
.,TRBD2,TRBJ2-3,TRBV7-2,CASSLSAGTSVADTQYF
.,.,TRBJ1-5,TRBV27,CASSRGQSNQPQHF
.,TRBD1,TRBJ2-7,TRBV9,CASSLRGQDGEQYF
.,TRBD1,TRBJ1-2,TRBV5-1,CASSSLTGTALLTF
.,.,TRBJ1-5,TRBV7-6,CASSLSTGRSNQPQHF
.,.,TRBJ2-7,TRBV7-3,CASSQGGLAYEQYF
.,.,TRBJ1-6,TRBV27,CASTPNRNSPLHF